This is a list of T cell receptor beta chains from one sample in a study of regulatory T cells in long-lasting Graves disease. A single record per CDR3 protein comes from TCRdb applying MiXCR to the multiplex PCR reads. The sample shows about 430,000 distinct CDR3 sequences, about 15% of them seen only once. These records were also assigned to another study, of T cells in Graves' hyperthyroidism and ophthalmopathy.

The material was peripheral blood mononuclear cells (PBMCs), obtained at new diagnosis, from a patient treated with antithyroid drugs. The receptors stem from a woman in her thirties or forties with Graves disease. Each CDR3 is given with its conserved first and last residue. The D gene is left open where the match is weak. Clone size is not always given. Where it is, it says once, few, many or a class for expanded clones.

D gene,clone size,J gene,V gene,CDR3 length,CDR3 DNA,CDR3 protein
TRBD2,many,TRBJ2-7,TRBV27,16,TGTGCCAGCAGTTTATCGGAACCGGGACTAGGGTACGAGCAGTACTTC,CASSLSEPGLGYEQYF
TRBD2,many,TRBJ2-1,TRBV20-1,15,TGCAGTGCTAGAGACCCCACGGGGGGTGGTAATGAGCAGTTCTTC,CSARDPTGGGNEQFF
NA,many,TRBJ2-7,TRBV9,14,TGTGCCAGCAGCGGGGGTGGGCACGAGGGGGAGCAGTACTTC,CASSGGGHEGEQYF
NA,once,TRBJ1-2,TRBV24-1,20,TGTGCCACCAGTGTCAATACACGGAACTATATCCGCGTTGGGTTCTATGGCTACACCTTC,CATSVNTRNYIRVGFYGYTF
TRBD1,many,TRBJ2-7,TRBV9,15,TGTGCCAGCAGCGGAGCCGGGACAGGGATCTACGAGCAGTACTTC,CASSGAGTGIYEQYF
TRBD1,many,TRBJ2-5,TRBV28,14,TGTGCCAGCAGTGGGGACAGGGGAAGGGAGACCCAGTACTTC,CASSGDRGRETQYF
TRBD1,few,TRBJ1-5,TRBV19,16,TGTGCCAGTAGTATCCCCATGGGACAGCGCAATCAGCCCCAGCATTTT,CASSIPMGQRNQPQHF
TRBD2,many,TRBJ2-3,TRBV11-2,16,TGTGCCAGCAGCTTAGACAGCGGGGGTTTCACAGATACGCAGTATTTT,CASSLDSGGFTDTQYF
NA,few,TRBJ2-1,TRBV9,14,TGTGCCAGCAGCACACAAGCAGGGAGCGATGAGCAGTTCTTC,CASSTQAGSDEQFF
TRBD2,NA,TRBJ2-1,TRBV7-2,15,TGTGCCAGCAGCTTAGTTGGGGGAGGGCCGGGTGAGCAGTTCTTC,CASSLVGGGPGEQFF
NA,many,TRBJ1-1,TRBV24-1,12,TGTGCCACCAGTGATGGCAGAAGGGAAGCTTTCTTT,CATSDGRREAFF
NA,many,TRBJ2-7,TRBV10-3,12,TGTGCCATCAGTGAGTCGACCCACGAGCAGTACTTC,CAISESTHEQYF
NA,many,TRBJ2-3,TRBV11-3,15,TGTGCCAGCAGCTTAAGGGACATCGGTACAGATACGCAGTATTTT,CASSLRDIGTDTQYF
TRBD1,few,TRBJ1-1,TRBV11-2,15,TGTGCCAGCAGCTCTATCGACAGGGGTTTCGCTGAAGCTTTCTTT,CASSSIDRGFAEAFF
NA,few,TRBJ2-1,TRBV20-1,14,TGCAGTGCCCAGAGCAGCAGCTCCTACAATGAGCAGTTCTTC,CSAQSSSSYNEQFF
TRBD1,many,TRBJ2-2,TRBV20-1,16,TGCAGTGCTAGTTGGACGGGACAGACAAACACCGGGGAGCTGTTTTTT,CSASWTGQTNTGELFF
NA,many,TRBJ2-7,TRBV9,14,TGTGCCAGCAGCCTATCCGGACATGGCTACGAGCAGTACTTC,CASSLSGHGYEQYF
NA,NA,TRBJ2-7,TRBV19,17,TGTGCCAGCAAAAATGGGGGGGCCACCGGGAAAGAGTACGAGCAGTACTTC,CASKNGGATGKEYEQYF
TRBD2,many,TRBJ2-1,TRBV11-1,12,TGTGCCACTAGCGGGAGGGCTAATGAGCAGTTCTTC,CATSGRANEQFF
NA,many,TRBJ1-1,TRBV28,14,TGTGCCAGCAGTTTAAGGCAGGGGAACACTGAAGCTTTCTTT,CASSLRQGNTEAFF
NA,NA,TRBJ2-1,TRBV12-3/TRBV12-4,15,TGTGCCAGCAGTTTAGCGCAGGCCCGATACAATGAGCAGTTCTTC,CASSLAQARYNEQFF
TRBD2,many,TRBJ2-3,TRBV7-2,14,TGTGCCAGCAGCGTGACTAGCGCTGCAGATACGCAGTATTTT,CASSVTSAADTQYF
TRBD1,many,TRBJ2-5,TRBV6-1,14,TGTGCCAGCTATCCGGGACAGAACAAGGAGACCCAGTACTTC,CASYPGQNKETQYF
NA,many,TRBJ2-2,TRBV11-3,15,TGTGCCAGCAGCTTAGCGGGTTCGAACACCGGGGAGCTGTTTTTT,CASSLAGSNTGELFF
TRBD2,many,TRBJ2-1,TRBV10-3,15,TGTGCCATCAGTGAGCCCAGCGGGAGAGGGAATGAGCAGTTCTTC,CAISEPSGRGNEQFF
NA,few,TRBJ2-3,TRBV20-1,17,TGCAGTGCTAGTCGCCCAGACAGGGACTGGAGCACAGATACGCAGTATTTT,CSASRPDRDWSTDTQYF
NA,few,TRBJ2-7,TRBV6-1,15,TGTGCCAGCAGCGACGGTAGAGGGACCTCCTACGAGCAGTACTTC,CASSDGRGTSYEQYF
NA,many,TRBJ2-1,TRBV27,17,TGTGCCAGCAGTTTATCCCCCGATGTTCGAGGCTGGGATGAGCAGTTCTTC,CASSLSPDVRGWDEQFF
TRBD1,many,TRBJ2-5,TRBV29-1,13,TGCAGCGTTGAATGGACAGGGGGGTGGACCCAGTACTTC,CSVEWTGGWTQYF
TRBD2,few,TRBJ2-1,TRBV7-9,15,TGTGCCTGGAGGGCTAGCGGGAGCTCCTACAATGAGCAGTTCTTC,CAWRASGSSYNEQFF